This is a list of T cell receptor beta chains from one sample in a study of T-cell memory formation after mild COVID-19. TCRdb reprocessed the 5' RACE reads with MiXCR, giving one entry per CDR3 protein. This table has 250,000 to 350,000 distinct CDR3 sequences, roughly 21% appearing once. Sequencing was performed on PBMCs or a T cell subset sorted from them (not recorded which). The receptors come from a man between 18 and 29 years old who had mild COVID-19 (a few samples of this study predate the infection). Cell type and time point are not known. CDR3s include the opening cysteine and the closing phenylalanine or tryptophan. Each record gives: CDR3 protein, CDR3 DNA, clone size, J gene, V gene, D gene. D genes are given only for firm matches. Clone size appears in some rows only: once, few, many, or a class for an expanded clone.

CAIGTGETGELFF	TGTGCCATCGGAACAGGGGAAACCGGGGAGCTGTTTTTT	few	TRBJ2-2	TRBV10-3	TRBD1
CASSQDRSDTGELFF	TGTGCCAGCAGCCAGGACAGGTCGGACACCGGGGAGCTGTTTTTT	-	TRBJ2-2	TRBV12-3/TRBV12-4	TRBD1
CASSLIGPNQPQHF	TGTGCCAGCAGTCTAATAGGACCTAATCAGCCCCAGCATTTT	-	TRBJ1-5	TRBV12-3/TRBV12-4	-
CASSYSGSGETQYF	TGTGCCAGCAGTTATAGCGGGTCGGGGGAGACCCAGTACTTC	few	TRBJ2-5	TRBV6-5	TRBD2
CASSWEVRETQYF	TGTGCCAGCAGCTGGGAGGTCAGGGAGACCCAGTACTTC	-	TRBJ2-5	TRBV7-2	-
CASSGTGDTQYF	TGTGCCAGCAGTGGGACAGGGGACACCCAGTACTTC	few	TRBJ2-5	TRBV2	TRBD1
CASSPPGGAGGQGEQFF	TGTGCCAGCAGCCCCCCGGGGGGAGCGGGGGGGCAGGGTGAGCAGTTCTTC	few	TRBJ2-1	TRBV7-2	TRBD2
CASSWGRSNEKLFF	TGTGCCAGCTCATGGGGACGTTCCAATGAAAAACTGTTTTTT	-	TRBJ1-4	TRBV18	-
CASSPSGTSTDTQYF	TGTGCCAGCAGTCCCAGCGGAACCAGCACAGATACGCAGTATTTT	few	TRBJ2-3	TRBV6-6	-
CASSLSQGANEQYF	TGTGCCAGCAGCTTATCCCAGGGGGCGAACGAGCAGTACTTC	few	TRBJ2-7	TRBV7-9	TRBD1
CASSGQGAEAFF	TGCGCCAGCAGCGGACAGGGGGCTGAAGCTTTCTTT	few	TRBJ1-1	TRBV5-1	TRBD1